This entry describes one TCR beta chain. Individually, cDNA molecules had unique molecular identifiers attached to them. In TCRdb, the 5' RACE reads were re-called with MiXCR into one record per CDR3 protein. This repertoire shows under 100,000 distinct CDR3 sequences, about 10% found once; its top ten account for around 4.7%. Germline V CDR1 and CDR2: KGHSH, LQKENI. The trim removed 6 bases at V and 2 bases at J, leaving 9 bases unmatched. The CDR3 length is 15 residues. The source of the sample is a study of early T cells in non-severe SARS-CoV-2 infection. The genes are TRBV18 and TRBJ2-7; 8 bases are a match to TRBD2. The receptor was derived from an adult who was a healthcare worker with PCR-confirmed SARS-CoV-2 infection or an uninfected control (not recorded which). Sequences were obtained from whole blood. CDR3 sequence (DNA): TGTGCCAGCTCCCCAACTAGCGGACGTACCTACGAGCAGTACTTC. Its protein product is CASSPTSGRTYEQYF.